This passage covers 8 T cell receptor beta chains from one sample sequenced in a study of shared clonotypes between healthy human individuals. The naive CD8 population came from CD45RO-negative cells selected for CCR7, without terminally differentiated effector memory CD45RA+ cells. Sequencing used immunoSEQ multiplex PCR; TCRdb keeps in-frame clones, though not all of them. The sample contains about 2.2 million clones, about 93% of which appear only once. Material: naive CD8+ T cells from PBMCs. Receptors were obtained from a man aged 18 to 29 in good health. Some clones in this sample may be carry-over from other donors' samples.

V gene TRBV14 combines with J gene TRBJ2-5; no clear D. Germline V gene lookup returns CDR1 SGHDN and CDR2 FVKESK. V lost 4 bases to trimming and J lost 2 bases, with 8 bases between them. This CDR3 has 13 amino acids. The CDR3 loop reads CASSLTRQETQYF. The DNA for the CDR3 is TGTGCCAGCAGCCTGACTCGACAAGAGACCCAGTACTTC.

The J gene is TRBJ2-2, the V gene TRBV2; D gene ambiguous. Deletions cut 10 bases from V and 2 bases from J, with 5 bases between. This CDR3 region has 11 residues. CDR1 is SNHLY, CDR2 FYNNEI, per germline. CDR3 bases: TGTGCCACCACTAACACCGGGGAGCTGTTTTTT. It specifies CATTNTGELFF.

The chain joins TRBV18 to TRBJ2-5; D is tentatively TRBD1 or TRBD2 (6 bases each). Between the trimmed V and J ends, which lost 4 bases and 4 bases, there was a span of 13 bases. The germline V gene encodes CDR1 KGHSH and CDR2 LQKENI. This CDR3 contains 14 residues. DNA of the CDR3: TGTGCCAGCTCACGCCTGGGGGGCCTAGAGACCCAGTACTTC. Translated, it gives CASSRLGGLETQYF.

The J gene is TRBJ2-3, the V gene TRBV18, with TRBD2 matching over 14 bases. Per the germline V gene, CDR1 is KGHSH and CDR2 is LQKENI. With 1 base clipped from V and 4 bases from J, the junction kept 4 bases outside the gene matches. The CDR3 loop spans 17 amino acids. In DNA, the CDR3 is TGTGCCAGCTCACCACGGACTAGCGGGAGGATAGCAGATACGCAGTATTTT. This sequence encodes CASSPRTSGRIADTQYF. Drawing the rest from reference TRBV18 and TRBJ2-3, the complete variable domain is NAGVMQNPRHLVRRRGQEARLRCSPMKGHSHVYWYRQLPEEGLKFMVYLQKENIIDESGMPKERFSAEFPKEGPSILRIQQVVRGDSAAYFCASSPRTSGRIADTQYFGPGTRLTVL.

V is TRBV19 and J is TRBJ1-2; the match to TRBD1 covers 9 bases. Germline-derived CDR1 and CDR2 are LNHDA and SQIVND (reference sequence). CDR3 length: 14 residues. J gave up 3 bases and V 4 bases, and 3 bases lay outside the gene matches. CDR3 sequence (DNA): TGTGCCAGTAGTACCTGGGACAGGGACTATGGCTACACCTTC. It codes for CASSTWDRDYGYTF. Based on the CDR3 plus reference TRBV19 and TRBJ1-2, the full variable domain is DGGITQSPKYLFRKEGQNVTLSCEQNLNHDAMYWYRQDPGQGLRLIYYSQIVNDFQKGDIAEGYSVSREKKESFPLTVTSAQKNPTAFYLCASSTWDRDYGYTFGSGTRLTVV.

The chain joins TRBV25-1 to TRBJ2-2; the D is unclear. The CDR3 has 18 amino acids. Germline V CDR1 and CDR2: MGHDK, SYGVNS. V was pared by 4 bases and J by 1 base, with 19 bases between. This CDR3 is CASSALTIKALNTGELFF. CDR3 in DNA: TGTGCCAGCAGTGCCCTAACTATTAAGGCCCTGAACACCGGGGAGCTGTTTTTT.

This clone occurred once. The chain's CDR3 is CASSLSGHGRGEQFF. CDR3 bases: TGTGCCAGCAGTTTATCCGGACACGGGCGCGGTGAGCAGTTCTTC. The chain joins TRBV27 to TRBJ2-1, with D maybe TRBD1 (5 bases). Germline V gene lookup returns CDR1 MNHEY and CDR2 SMNVEV (reference sequence). The CDR3 loop spans 15 amino acids. The V end lost 0 bases, the J end lost 9 bases, and 15 bases lay between the germline ends.

The V and J genes are TRBV6-6 and TRBJ1-1, with TRBD1 identical over 7 bases. Trimming cost V 2 bases and J 1 base; bases outside gene matches: 4. CDR1 MNHNY and CDR2 SVGAGI come from the germline V gene (reference sequence). This CDR3 is 15 amino acids long. The CDR3 DNA follows: TGTGCCAGCAGTTACCCAGGGGGGAGGAACACTGAAGCTTTCTTT. Encoded protein: CASSYPGGRNTEAFF.